This TCR beta chain was observed in a study of blood T cell repertoires in COVID-19. For the study at large: Whether acute or convalescent, the COVID-19 samples came from the United States, Italy and Spain. From T cells, B-cell-depleted T cells, or PBMCs came the material, which was cDNA or gDNA.

Authors' methods: From reference gene primer amplification, estimates of nucleated cell counts were derived. Generated by immunoSEQ multiplex PCR, the TCRdb table keeps only in-frame clones and is missing some. V and J calls and clone size follow that table, whereas D and trimming were derived from the DNA. The table records 200,000 or so clones, 85% to 90% of them present only once. The CDR3 consists of 15 residues. The germline gives CDR1 SGHAT, CDR2 FQNNGV. V shed 1 base, J shed 15 bases, and the junction held 10 bases outside the gene matches. The sequenced material came from peripheral blood. The sequence was obtained from a man in his sixties with acute or convalescent COVID-19. V gene TRBV11-2 combines with J gene TRBJ2-1; 12 bases are shared with TRBD1. CDR3 nucleotides: TGTGCCAGCAGCTTAGTAGCCCCGGGACAGGGGGCGGTGTTCTTC. This sequence encodes CASSLVAPGQGAVFF.